This T cell receptor beta chain was identified during a study of T-cell memory formation after mild COVID-19. Broader study findings: Clones contracting across day 15 to 85 had a balanced CD4/CD8 profile; later expanding clones leaned CD4+.

This clonotype occurred a few times. The antigen is undetermined. The CDR3 runs to 14 residues. Germline loops: CDR1 SGHKS, CDR2 YYEKEE (reference sequence). The V gene lost 5 bases and the J gene lost 5 bases, with 16 bases spanning the gap. TCRdb re-called the 5' RACE reads with MiXCR, one entry per CDR3 protein. Of around 200,000 distinct CDR3 sequences in the sample, 18% were seen once. The material sequenced was PBMCs or a T cell subset sorted from them (not recorded which). The chain uses TRBV5-5 and TRBJ2-5; D perhaps matches TRBD1 (6 bases). The sequence was collected from a man between 18 and 35 years old who had mild COVID-19 (a few samples of this study predate the infection). Cell type and time point are not known. The CDR3 loop reads CASSRNAGAETQYF. CDR3 DNA: TGTGCCAGCAGTCGGAACGCAGGGGCGGAGACCCAGTACTTC.